This T cell receptor (beta chain) stems from a study of CD8+ T cells in alopecia areata. The wider study: Among treated patients, oral tofacitinib was administered at 5 to 10 mg twice daily.

CDR1 is SGHAT and CDR2 is FQDESV in the germline V gene (reference sequence). Trimming left V 3 bases short and J 1 base short, with 4 bases between. The CDR3 consists of 13 residues. Once RNA had been extracted, it was reverse transcribed into cDNA to act as the sequencing template. Clones were sequenced by immunoSEQ multiplex PCR, and TCRdb holds only the in-frame ones, with some missing. The table records 150,000 to 200,000 clones, 50% to 75% of them present only once. This receptor was identified in a human donor with alopecia areata. The input for sequencing was CD4+ T cells sorted from blood, taken at week 0. V usage is TRBV11-1 and J usage is TRBJ2-4; D gene unclear. CDR3 DNA sequence: TGTGCCAGCAGCTTCGAGGCCAAAAACATTCAGTACTTC. As protein: CASSFEAKNIQYF.